This TCR beta chain comes out of a study of blood T cell repertoires in COVID-19. As for the study in general: PBMCs, B-cell-depleted T cells, or T cells provided the cDNA or gDNA that made up the material.

Data came from immunoSEQ multiplex PCR; TCRdb stores just in-frame clones and leaves some out. The data contain 260,000 or so clones, 80% to 90% of them singletons. Trimming took 0 bases from V and 4 from J, leaving 7 bases between them. This CDR3 region has 13 residues. Germline V gene sequence: CDR1 SGHAT, CDR2 FQNNGV. The sequencing sample was made of PBMCs or T cells enriched from blood (not recorded which). The clonotype originates from a woman aged 40-49 years who had been exposed to COVID-19. The genes are TRBV11-2 and TRBJ2-7, with a weak D call TRBD2 (5 bases). The CDR3 DNA is TGTGCCAGCAGCTTAGACGGGGATTACGAGCAGTACTTC. Its translation: CASSLDGDYEQYF. Full variable domain (remainder filled in from reference TRBV11-2 and TRBJ2-7): EAGVAQSPRYKIIEKRQSVAFWCNPISGHATLYWYQQILGQGPKLLIQFQNNGVVDDSQLPKDRFSAERLKGVDSTLKIQPAKLEDSAVYLCASSLDGDYEQYFGPGTRLTVT.